These 17 T cell receptor beta chains were sequenced from one sample in a study of T cell responses to AZD1222 COVID-19 vaccine. The assay was immunoSEQ multiplex PCR, and TCRdb's table has in-frame clones only and misses some. The top ten clones hold over 4% of a sample with some 130,000 clones, around 84% of them seen once. The sequences come from peripheral blood, collected on day 0 of AZD1222 vaccination. The receptor source for this set is an adult in good health.

The V gene is TRBV6-1, the J gene TRBJ1-2; D possibly corresponds to TRBD1 (6 bases). The V and J ends lost 0 bases and 4 bases respectively, with 12 bases between them. This CDR3 has 15 residues. Germline V gene lookup returns CDR1 MNHNS and CDR2 SASEGT. The CDR3 sequence is CASSEATGPLYGYTF. The CDR3, as DNA: TGTGCCAGCAGTGAAGCAACAGGGCCCCTCTATGGCTACACCTTC.

This chain links TRBV2 with TRBJ1-5; no definite D call. There are 18 residues in the CDR3. V lost 7 bases and J 0 bases, leaving 22 bases between the germline ends. Germline V gene lookup returns CDR1 SNHLY and CDR2 FYNNEI. The CDR3 DNA follows: TGTGCCAGCACCCGTCAGGACGTTAGGCCAGATAGCAATCAGCCCCAGCATTTT. The encoded protein is CASTRQDVRPDSNQPQHF.

This clone showed up just a few times. The rearrangement joins TRBV28 to TRBJ2-6; D might be TRBD1 (5 bases). Per the germline V gene, CDR1 is MDHEN and CDR2 is SYDVKM. The CDR3 consists of 18 residues. Trimming stripped 4 bases from V and 0 bases from J, with 16 bases between. The CDR3 sequence is CASSSRQSLYSGANVLTF. CDR3 coding DNA: TGTGCCAGCAGTTCGCGACAGAGCCTCTACTCTGGGGCCAACGTCCTGACTTTC. Variable domain in full (rest from reference TRBV28 and TRBJ2-6): DVKVTQSSRYLVKRTGEKVFLECVQDMDHENMFWYRQDPGLGLRLIYFSYDVKMKEKGDIPEGYSVSREKKERFSLILESASTNQTSMYLCASSSRQSLYSGANVLTFGAGSRLTVL.

In this sample, this clone turned up once. V usage is TRBV27 and J usage is TRBJ1-5; maybe TRBD1 (5 bases). V was shortened by 5 bases and J by 3 bases, with 11 bases between the two germline ends. Germline CDR1 is MNHEY and CDR2 is SMNVEV (reference sequence). CDR3 length equals 14 residues. The CDR3 sequence is CASSLHRNNQPQHF. CDR3 sequence (DNA): TGTGCCAGCAGTCTCCACAGGAACAATCAGCCCCAGCATTTT.

This clone was counted once. The chain joins TRBV18 to TRBJ1-1; D is undetermined. The CDR3 loop spans 15 amino acids. With 3 bases removed from V and 1 base from J, the gap between germline ends came to 12 bases. Germline values: CDR1 KGHSH, CDR2 LQKENI. CDR3 region: CASSPSPGSNTEAFF. In nucleotides, the CDR3 is TGTGCCAGCTCACCCTCCCCAGGCTCGAACACTGAAGCTTTCTTT.

This clone was observed a few times. The V gene is TRBV6-4, the J gene TRBJ2-1; TRBD2 is a possible D gene (6 bases). Per the germline V gene, CDR1 is MRHNA and CDR2 is SNTAGT. The CDR3 loop spans 14 amino acids. V shed 0 bases and J shed 8 bases, with 11 bases lying between them. The CDR3 coding sequence is TGTGCCAGCAGTGACTCTCAGACTAGTGATGAGCAGTTCTTC. Translated: CASSDSQTSDEQFF.

This CDR3 reads CASSWGGFNQPQHF. The CDR3, as DNA: TGTGCCAGCAGCTGGGGCGGTTTCAATCAGCCCCAGCATTTT. The V and J genes are TRBV5-6 and TRBJ1-5; a possible D gene is TRBD1 (5 bases). There are 14 residues in the CDR3. Germline V CDR1 and CDR2: SGHDT, YYEEEE. V was trimmed by 3 bases and J by 3 bases, leaving 10 bases between them.

The chain employs TRBV6-5 and TRBJ1-2; D call uncertain. In germline, CDR1 is MNHEY, CDR2 SVGAGI. This CDR3 comprises 12 residues. V lost 6 bases to trimming and J lost 8 bases, with 13 bases between them. The CDR3 DNA is TGTGCCAGCAGGCACCGGGCGTGGGGCTACACCTTC. Translated, it gives CASRHRAWGYTF.

The chain couples TRBV19 to TRBJ2-1; 7 bases agree with TRBD2. Germline CDR1 reads LNHDA; CDR2 reads SQIVND (reference sequence). The CDR3 consists of 16 residues. V was pared by 5 bases and J by 0 bases, with 7 bases of the junction left unmatched. The DNA of the CDR3 is TGTGCCAGTAGTTTTTCTAGCGGAAGCTCCTACAATGAGCAGTTCTTC. It specifies CASSFSSGSSYNEQFF.

The rearrangement uses TRBV27 and TRBJ1-1; 10 bases line up with TRBD1. With V trimmed by 4 bases and J by 7 bases, 6 bases remained unmatched. The germline CDR1 and CDR2 sequences are MNHEY and SMNVEV (reference sequence). The CDR3 is 14 residues long. Here the CDR3 DNA reads TGTGCCAGCAGTTCGAAGACAGGGGGCGTTGAAGCTTTCTTT. Protein sequence: CASSSKTGGVEAFF.

V is TRBV6-1 and J is TRBJ1-1; D ambiguous. The germline CDR1 and CDR2 sequences are MNHNS and SASEGT. The CDR3 has 16 amino acids. V was shortened by 0 bases and J by 3 bases, with 14 bases between the two germline ends. The CDR3 DNA reads TGTGCCAGCAGTGAAGCATGGGAGCGGGTGCACACTGAAGCTTTCTTT. This translates into CASSEAWERVHTEAFF.

The rearrangement uses TRBV10-3 and TRBJ1-4; D not certain. Germline lookup yields CDR1 ENHRY and CDR2 SYGVKD. The CDR3 is 14 amino acids. V lost 8 bases and J 0 bases, leaving 10 bases between the germline ends. This CDR3 reads CAISVGSTNEKLFF. DNA of the CDR3: TGTGCCATCTCCGTAGGATCAACTAATGAAAAACTGTTTTTT.

The rearrangement uses TRBV29-1 and TRBJ1-1, with D hard to call. Germline CDR1 SQVTM, CDR2 ANQGSEA. Trimming took off 1 base at V and 11 bases at J, with 14 bases between the two ends. The CDR3 contains 12 residues. CDR3 loop: CSVEGSETLAFF. The CDR3, as DNA: TGCAGCGTTGAAGGTAGTGAAACATTGGCTTTCTTT.

The chain recombines TRBV4-2 with TRBJ1-1, with a tentative D call TRBD1 (5 bases). V gave up 0 bases and J gave up 0 bases, with 11 bases separating them. Germline V gene lookup returns CDR1 LGHNA and CDR2 YNFKEQ. The CDR3 contains 16 residues. In DNA form, the CDR3 reads TGTGCCAGCAGCCAAGATAGCACAGGTTTGAACACTGAAGCTTTCTTT. Translating it yields CASSQDSTGLNTEAFF.

J is TRBJ2-6 and V is TRBV5-4, with D tentatively TRBD2 (5 bases). V lost 6 bases to trimming and J lost 0 bases, with 10 bases between them. Germline CDR1 is SGHNT and CDR2 is YYREEE (reference sequence). The CDR3 sequence is 15 residues long. The CDR3 protein is CASTNGGSGANVLTF. CDR3 DNA: TGTGCCAGCACCAACGGAGGCTCTGGGGCCAACGTCCTGACTTTC.

This clone has more than one count but fewer than ten. The rearrangement links TRBV14 to TRBJ1-2; unclear D gene. The CDR3 length is 15 residues. The germline V gene has CDR1 SGHDN and CDR2 FVKESK. Trimming took off 0 bases at V and 0 bases at J, with 8 bases between the two ends. CDR3 region: CASSQDELANYGYTF. DNA for the CDR3: TGTGCCAGCAGCCAAGATGAGTTAGCTAACTATGGCTACACCTTC.

The chain carries TRBV5-4 and TRBJ2-1; TRBD1 matches at 9 bases. This CDR3 region has 16 residues. The V and J ends lost 3 bases and 9 bases, in that order; junction bases with no gene match: 13. Germline-derived CDR1 and CDR2 are SGHNT and YYREEE (reference sequence). In DNA, the CDR3 is TGTGCCAGCAGCTCCCGGGACAGGGCCTCCGGAGGTGAGCAGTTCTTC. Translation gives CASSSRDRASGGEQFF.